The clone carrying this TCR beta chain was observed a single time. The data derive from a study of control samples from healthy donors and cancer patients. TCRdb's copy holds only in-frame clones and misses some; the assay was immunoSEQ multiplex PCR. The sample contains about 95,000 clones, 88% of which appear only once. Between the trimmed V and J ends, which lost 6 bases and 3 bases, there was a span of 12 bases. Germline V gives CDR1 MRHNA, CDR2 SNTAGT. The CDR3 is 14 residues long. The gene calls are TRBV6-4 and TRBJ1-5, with D possibly matching TRBD1 (6 bases). What was sequenced was blood. This sequence originates from a woman aged 65 to 85 in good health. CDR3 residues: CASSPGQTNQPQHF. DNA for the CDR3: TGTGCCAGCAGCCCCGGACAGACCAATCAGCCCCAGCATTTT.